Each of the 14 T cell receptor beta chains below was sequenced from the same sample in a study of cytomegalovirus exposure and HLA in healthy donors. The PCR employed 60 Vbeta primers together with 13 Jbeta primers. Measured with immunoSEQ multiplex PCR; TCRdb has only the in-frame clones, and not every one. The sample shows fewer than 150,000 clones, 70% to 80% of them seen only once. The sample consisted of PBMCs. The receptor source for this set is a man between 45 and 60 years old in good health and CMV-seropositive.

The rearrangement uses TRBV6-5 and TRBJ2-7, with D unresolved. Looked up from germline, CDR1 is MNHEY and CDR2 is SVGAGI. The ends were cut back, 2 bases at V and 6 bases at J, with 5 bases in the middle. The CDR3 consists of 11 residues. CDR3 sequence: CASSYQAEQYF. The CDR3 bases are TGTGCCAGCAGTTACCAGGCCGAGCAGTACTTC.

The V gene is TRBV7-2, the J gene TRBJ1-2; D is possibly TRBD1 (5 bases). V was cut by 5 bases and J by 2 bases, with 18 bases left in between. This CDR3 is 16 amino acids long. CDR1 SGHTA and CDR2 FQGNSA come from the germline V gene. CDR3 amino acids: CASSPTGPEGNYGYTF. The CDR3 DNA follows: TGTGCCAGCAGCCCTACAGGTCCGGAGGGAAACTATGGCTACACCTTC.

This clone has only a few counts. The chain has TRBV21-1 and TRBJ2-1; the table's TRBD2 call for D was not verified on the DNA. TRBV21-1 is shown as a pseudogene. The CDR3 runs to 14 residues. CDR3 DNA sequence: TGTGCCAGCAGATCGACTAGCGGCTACAATGAGCAGTTCTTC. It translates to CASRSTSGYNEQFF.

This CDR3 is CASPSGTLRHEQFF. CDR3 sequence (DNA): TGTGCCAGCCCTTCCGGGACTCTACGACATGAGCAGTTCTTC. V is TRBV21-1 and J is TRBJ2-1; the D segment call TRBD2 is taken from the table without a DNA check. TRBV21-1 is listed as a pseudogene. The CDR3 extends over 14 amino acids.

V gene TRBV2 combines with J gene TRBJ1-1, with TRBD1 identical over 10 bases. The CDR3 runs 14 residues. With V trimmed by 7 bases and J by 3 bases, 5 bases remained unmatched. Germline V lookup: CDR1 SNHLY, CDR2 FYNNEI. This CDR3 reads CASIGTGVDTEAFF. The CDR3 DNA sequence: TGTGCCAGCATAGGGACAGGGGTGGACACTGAAGCTTTCTTT.

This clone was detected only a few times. The CDR3 coding sequence is TGTGCCAGCAGCGTAGGGGGGCCCAATCAGCCCCAGCATTTT. Residues: CASSVGGPNQPQHF. V is TRBV9 and J is TRBJ1-5; weak D call: TRBD1 (6 bases). The V end lost 0 bases, the J end lost 3 bases, and 7 bases lay between the germline ends. The germline V gene has CDR1 SGDLS and CDR2 YYNGEE. The CDR3 runs 14 residues.

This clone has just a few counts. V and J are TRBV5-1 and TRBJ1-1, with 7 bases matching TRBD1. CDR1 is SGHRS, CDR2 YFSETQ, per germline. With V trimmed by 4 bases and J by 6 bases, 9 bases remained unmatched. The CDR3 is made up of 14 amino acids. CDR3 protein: CASSVRTGGSEAFF. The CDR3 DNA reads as TGCGCCAGCAGCGTTCGGACAGGTGGGTCTGAAGCTTTCTTT. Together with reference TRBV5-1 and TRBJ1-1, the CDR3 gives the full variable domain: KAGVTQTPRYLIKTRGQQVTLSCSPISGHRSVSWYQQTPGQGLQFLFEYFSETQRNKGNFPGRFSGRQFSNSRSEMNVSTLELGDSALYLCASSVRTGGSEAFFGQGTRLTVV.

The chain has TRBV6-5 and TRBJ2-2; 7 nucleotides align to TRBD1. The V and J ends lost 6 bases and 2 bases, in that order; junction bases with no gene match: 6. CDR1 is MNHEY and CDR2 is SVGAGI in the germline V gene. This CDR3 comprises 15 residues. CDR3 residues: CASSSGQINTGELFF. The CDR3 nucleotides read TGTGCCAGCAGCTCGGGACAGATAAACACCGGGGAGCTGTTTTTT.

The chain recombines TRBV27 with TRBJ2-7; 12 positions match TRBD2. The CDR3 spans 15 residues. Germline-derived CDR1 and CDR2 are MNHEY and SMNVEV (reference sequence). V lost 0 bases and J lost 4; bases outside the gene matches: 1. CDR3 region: CASSLSTSGSYEQYF. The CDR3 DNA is TGTGCCAGCAGTTTATCGACTAGCGGGAGTTACGAGCAGTACTTC.

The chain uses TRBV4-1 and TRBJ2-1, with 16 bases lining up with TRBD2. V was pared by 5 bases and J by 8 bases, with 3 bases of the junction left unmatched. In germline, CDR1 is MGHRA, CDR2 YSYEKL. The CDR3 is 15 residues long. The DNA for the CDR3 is TGCGCCAGCAGCTTTGGGACTAGCGGGAGGGATGAGCAGTTCTTC. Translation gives CASSFGTSGRDEQFF.

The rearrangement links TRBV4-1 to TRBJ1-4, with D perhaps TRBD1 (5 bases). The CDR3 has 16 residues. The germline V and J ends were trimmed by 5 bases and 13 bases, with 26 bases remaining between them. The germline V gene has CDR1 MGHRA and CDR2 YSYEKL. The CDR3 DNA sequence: TGCGCCAGCAGCTTATCCATCGACAGACCCCCCGAAGGACTGTTTTTT. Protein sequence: CASSLSIDRPPEGLFF.

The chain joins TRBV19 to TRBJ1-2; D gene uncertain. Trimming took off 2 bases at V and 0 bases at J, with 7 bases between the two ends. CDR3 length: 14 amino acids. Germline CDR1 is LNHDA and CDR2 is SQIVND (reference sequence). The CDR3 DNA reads TGTGCCAGTAGTATAACCGGAGCTAACTATGGCTACACCTTC. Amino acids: CASSITGANYGYTF.

CDR3 bases: TGCGCCAGCAGTGAGTCGACACCGGGACAGGGGTACAATGAGCAGTTCTTC. It yields the protein CASSESTPGQGYNEQFF. V and J are TRBV10-2 and TRBJ2-1; 10 bases agree with TRBD1. The V gene's germline CDR1 is WSHSY and CDR2 SAAADI. This CDR3 contains 17 residues. Trimming cost V 0 bases and J 4 bases; bases outside gene matches: 6.

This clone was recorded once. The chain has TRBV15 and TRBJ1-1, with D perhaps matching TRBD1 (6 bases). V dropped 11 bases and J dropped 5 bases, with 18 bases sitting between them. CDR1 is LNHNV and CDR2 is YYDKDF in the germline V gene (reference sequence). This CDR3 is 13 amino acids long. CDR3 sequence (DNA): TGTGCCGTGAACAGGGAGGGTTTGACTGAAGCTTTCTTT. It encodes CAVNREGLTEAFF.